Presented here are 17 T cell receptor beta chains from one specimen sequenced in a study of blood T cell repertoires in COVID-19. Clones were sequenced by immunoSEQ multiplex PCR, and TCRdb holds only the in-frame ones, with some missing. The data hold 85,000 to 120,000 clones, with just under 95% observed a single time. The sequenced sample was peripheral blood. The receptors were sampled from a woman between 50 and 59 years old with COVID-19, enrolled during active disease.

CDR3 amino acids: CASSFANNAGNTIYF. The DNA of the CDR3 is TGTGCCAGCAGCTTTGCCAACAATGCTGGAAACACCATATATTTT. The rearrangement uses TRBV11-2 and TRBJ1-3; D is undetermined. Germline V lookup: CDR1 SGHAT, CDR2 FQNNGV. The CDR3 runs 15 residues. The ends were cut back, 3 bases at V and 2 bases at J, with 11 bases in the middle.

J is TRBJ1-2 and V is TRBV6-6; 7 bases are a match to TRBD1. J gave up 4 bases and V 6 bases, and 8 bases lay outside the gene matches. Germline CDR1 is MNHNY and CDR2 is SVGAGI (reference sequence). The CDR3 length is 14 residues. The CDR3 sequence is CASRPGTALYGYTF. The CDR3 coding sequence is TGTGCCAGCAGACCCGGGACAGCGCTCTATGGCTACACCTTC.

In this sample, this clone turned up a few times. The chain employs TRBV30 and TRBJ1-2, with TRBD1 as a possible D gene (5 bases). Germline V gene data show CDR1 as GTSNPN and CDR2 as SVGIG (reference sequence). Trimming stripped 4 bases from V and 2 bases from J, with 17 bases between. The CDR3 extends over 15 amino acids. CDR3 DNA: TGTGCCTGGAACCGTGGCAGGGAATTGAACTATGGCTACACCTTC. It translates to CAWNRGRELNYGYTF. Full variable domain (missing parts from reference TRBV30 and TRBJ1-2): SQTIHQWPATLVQPVGSPLSLECTVEGTSNPNLYWYRQAAGRGLQLLFYSVGIGQISSEVPQNLSASRPQDRQFILSSKKLLLSDSGFYLCAWNRGRELNYGYTFGSGTRLTVV.

This chain links TRBV7-8 with TRBJ1-5; D is perhaps TRBD1 (5 bases). The length of the CDR3 is 21 residues. Germline CDR1 SGHVS, CDR2 FQNEAQ. Trimming pared 1 base from V and 0 bases from J, leaving 25 bases between. The CDR3 protein is CASSLERGEGSTVYSNQPQHF. The CDR3 coding sequence is TGTGCCAGCAGCTTAGAACGGGGGGAGGGATCGACGGTCTATAGCAATCAGCCCCAGCATTTT. Together with reference TRBV7-8 and TRBJ1-5, the CDR3 gives the full variable domain: GAGVSQSPRYKVAKRGQDVALRCDPISGHVSLFWYQQALGQGPEFLTYFQNEAQLDKSGLPSDRFFAERPEGSVSTLKIQRTQQEDSAVYLCASSLERGEGSTVYSNQPQHFGDGTRLSIL.

The chain employs TRBV12-3 or TRBV12-4 and TRBJ1-4; unclear D gene. This CDR3 spans 13 amino acids. Trimming shortened V by 2 bases and J by 6 bases, and 7 bases separated the two germline ends. CDR3 sequence reads: CASSLKGDEKLFF. The CDR3 nucleotides are TGTGCCAGCAGTTTAAAGGGAGATGAAAAACTGTTTTTT.

The chain combines TRBV7-2 with TRBJ1-2, with a weak D call TRBD1 (6 bases). V was clipped by 5 bases and J by 4 bases, with 14 bases between them. From germline, CDR1 is SGHTA and CDR2 FQGNSA. This CDR3 comprises 14 residues. CDR3: CASSPEQGIYGYTF. The CDR3 nucleotides are TGTGCCAGCAGCCCCGAACAGGGCATCTATGGCTACACCTTC.

This clone has just one count. The V call is TRBV5-6, the J call TRBJ2-7; D unresolved. The CDR3 has 17 amino acids. CDR1 and CDR2 from the germline V gene are SGHDT and YYEEEE. V was shortened by 5 bases and J by 0 bases, with 21 bases between the two germline ends. The CDR3 sequence is CASSSLHGFIASYEQYF. The CDR3 DNA sequence: TGTGCCAGCAGTTCCCTTCACGGATTTATAGCCTCCTACGAGCAGTACTTC.

The chain employs TRBV28 and TRBJ1-5; unclear D gene. The CDR3 extends over 14 amino acids. Germline-derived CDR1 and CDR2 are MDHEN and SYDVKM. Trimming left V 4 bases short and J 2 bases short, with 9 bases between. This chain's CDR3 is CASSSYLGNQPQHF. The CDR3 nucleotides are TGTGCCAGCAGTTCCTACCTGGGCAATCAGCCCCAGCATTTT.

The V and J genes are TRBV9 and TRBJ2-2; 10 bases line up with TRBD1. The CDR3 is 19 amino acids. In germline, CDR1 is SGDLS, CDR2 YYNGEE. J lost 4 bases, V lost 0 bases, and 12 bases had no gene match. The CDR3 here is CASSVAGGKGQGSTGELFF. Here the CDR3 DNA reads TGTGCCAGCAGCGTAGCTGGGGGGAAGGGACAGGGGTCCACCGGGGAGCTGTTTTTT.

V is TRBV5-8 and J is TRBJ2-2; 7 bases match TRBD1. The ends lost 6 bases at V and 5 bases at J; junction bases unmatched: 10. Germline CDR1 reads SGHTS; CDR2 reads YDEGEE. The CDR3 contains 15 residues. As DNA, the CDR3 is TGTGCCAGCATCTCGGGACAGCCCAGGACCGGGGAGCTGTTTTTT. This codes for CASISGQPRTGELFF. The entire variable domain, with the rest obtained from reference TRBV5-8 and TRBJ2-2, is as follows: EAGVTQSPTHLIKTRGQQATLRCSPISGHTSVYWYQQALGLGLQFLLWYDEGEERNRGNFPPRFSGRQFPNYSSELNVNALELEDSALYLCASISGQPRTGELFFGEGSRLTVL.

The CDR3 nucleotides read TGTGCCATCAGGGGGACAGGGACCTCCTACGAGCAGTACTTC. Translating gives CAIRGTGTSYEQYF. The J gene is TRBJ2-7, the V gene TRBV10-3, with 9 positions matching TRBD1. Germline V lookup: CDR1 ENHRY, CDR2 SYGVKD. Germline trimming cut 6 bases from V and 0 bases from J; bases unmatched to any gene: 3. The length of the CDR3 is 14 residues.

The chain joins TRBV5-1 to TRBJ2-5; D gene uncertain. The CDR3 covers 13 residues. The germline V gene has CDR1 SGHRS and CDR2 YFSETQ. V was shortened by 3 bases and J by 4 bases, with 10 bases between the two germline ends. CDR3 bases: TGCGCCAGCAGCTCCCTAACCTCAGAGACCCAGTACTTC. Its protein is CASSSLTSETQYF.

This clone was seen a few times. The V and J genes are TRBV6-1 and TRBJ1-2; D is perhaps TRBD1 (5 bases). The CDR3 consists of 15 residues. Germline lookup yields CDR1 MNHNS and CDR2 SASEGT. The germline V and J ends were trimmed by 1 base and 7 bases, with 16 bases remaining between them. The CDR3 protein is CASSEDQSRTSGYTF. The CDR3 DNA reads as TGTGCCAGCAGTGAAGATCAGTCTCGGACAAGTGGCTACACCTTC.

This chain joins TRBV27 and TRBJ1-2; D is unclear. Looked up from germline, CDR1 is MNHEY and CDR2 is SMNVEV (reference sequence). Trimming cost V 0 bases and J 2 bases, with 10 bases left between them. The CDR3 covers 15 residues. The CDR3 spells CASSLSPGSNYGYTF. In DNA form, the CDR3 reads TGTGCCAGCAGTTTATCGCCTGGTAGCAACTATGGCTACACCTTC.

The chain couples TRBV5-6 to TRBJ1-1; D may be TRBD1 (5 bases). The V end was cut by 5 bases, the J end by 4 bases, with 12 bases between. Germline V gives CDR1 SGHDT, CDR2 YYEEEE. CDR3 size: 13 residues. The CDR3 region is CASRWEGSTEAFF. For the CDR3, the DNA is TGTGCCAGCAGGTGGGAGGGGTCCACTGAAGCTTTCTTT.

Here the CDR3 DNA reads TGTGCCACCAGTGCAGGGGGGTTAGGCAATCAGCCCCAGCATTTT. This sequence encodes CATSAGGLGNQPQHF. The chain uses TRBV24-1 and TRBJ1-5; 7 nucleotides agree with TRBD1. The CDR3 runs 15 residues. Germline values: CDR1 KGHDR, CDR2 SFDVKD. V gave up 5 bases and J gave up 2 bases; unmatched junction bases: 5.

The chain is built from TRBV3-1 (or the pseudogene TRBV3-2) and TRBJ2-1, with 9 bases matching TRBD2. V gave up 3 bases and J gave up 2 bases; unmatched junction bases: 5. The CDR3 is 16 amino acids. In germline, CDR1 is LGHDT, CDR2 YNNKEL (reference sequence). In DNA form, the CDR3 reads TGTGCCAGCAGCCATTCAATAGCGGGGGCCTACAATGAGCAGTTCTTC. This gives the protein CASSHSIAGAYNEQFF.